This record looks at one T cell receptor beta chain sequence and its context. Its antigen is not known. This record comes from a study of beta chain features in type 1 diabetes. Every bit of the isolated RNA underwent reverse transcription, so sequencing read expressed TCRB transcripts. Repertoires were generated with immunoSEQ multiplex PCR, while TCRdb's copy carries only in-frame clones and drops some. The table lists approximately 360,000 clones, approximately 12% of them singletons, with 0.0095% to 0.013% in the top ten. This CDR3 has 14 residues. The V end lost 4 bases, the J end lost 5 bases, and 15 bases lay between the germline ends. The germline CDR1 and CDR2 sequences are SGHDN and FVKESK. Regarding the study as a whole: Type 1 diabetes patients had moderately but significantly shorter TCRB CDR3s in all four CD4+ subsets.

What was sequenced was naive CD4+ T cells from blood. This receptor was taken from a woman between 18 and 29 years old with type 1 diabetes. The rearrangement links TRBV14 to TRBJ2-7; possibly TRBD2 for D (5 bases). The CDR3 reads CASSPADAGNEQYF. DNA for the CDR3: TGTGCCAGCAGCCCCGCCGACGCGGGTAACGAGCAGTACTTC.